The 14 T cell receptor beta chains reported below all come from one sample, sequenced in a study of cytomegalovirus exposure and HLA in healthy donors. Primers included in the PCR were 60 Vbeta and 13 Jbeta primers. Assay: immunoSEQ multiplex PCR; the TCRdb copy retains only in-frame clones and omits some. The sample records some 220,000 clones, approximately 85% being singletons. Sequencing input: PBMCs. All receptors come from a girl aged 2 to 9 in good health and CMV-seronegative.

The chain carries TRBV6-4 and TRBJ2-1, with D maybe TRBD2 (6 bases). Per germline, CDR1 MRHNA and CDR2 SNTAGT. This CDR3 is built from 15 residues. V lost 2 bases, J lost 8 bases, and 16 bases lay in between. CDR3 nucleotide sequence: TGTGCCAGCAGTGACGCCGGGACTCCCATTCATGAGCAGTTCTTC. It yields the protein CASSDAGTPIHEQFF.

This chain uses TRBV18 with TRBJ2-5; 8 bases align to TRBD2. The length of the CDR3 is 14 residues. The J segment lost 5 bases and the V segment lost 3 bases, leaving 5 bases of the junction unmatched. CDR1 is KGHSH, CDR2 LQKENI, per germline. The CDR3 nucleotides read TGTGCCAGCTCACCGGGACTAGGCGGGGAGACCCAGTACTTC. This gives the protein CASSPGLGGETQYF. The whole variable domain, remainder taken from reference TRBV18 and TRBJ2-5, is NAGVMQNPRHLVRRRGQEARLRCSPMKGHSHVYWYRQLPEEGLKFMVYLQKENIIDESGMPKERFSAEFPKEGPSILRIQQVVRGDSAAYFCASSPGLGGETQYFGPGTRLLVL.

With regard to this clone: The junction and the germline gene differ at one end; a read error may be behind it. This sequence joins TRBV11-1 and TRBJ2-7, with 8 bases aligning to TRBD1. Germline CDR1 reads SGHAT; CDR2 reads FQDESV (reference sequence). The CDR3 sequence is 14 residues long. Here the CDR3 reads CAGSLSDRDYEQYF. The CDR3 bases are TGTGCCGGCAGCTTATCGGACAGGGACTACGAGCAGTACTTC.

This rearrangement joins TRBV7-6 to TRBJ1-1; D perhaps matches TRBD1 (6 bases). Germline CDR1 and CDR2: SGHVS and FNYEAQ. This CDR3 has 15 residues. Trimming pared 2 bases from V and 6 bases from J, leaving 16 bases between. As DNA, the CDR3 is TGTGCCAGCAGCTTATACAAACAGGGAACCGCTGAAGCTTTCTTT. It specifies CASSLYKQGTAEAFF.

CDR3 in amino acids: CASGAWGVTVMNTEAFF. The CDR3 DNA reads as TGTGCCAGCGGCGCCTGGGGGGTGACAGTCATGAACACTGAAGCTTTCTTT. The V call is TRBV7-9, the J call TRBJ1-1, with D tentatively TRBD1 (5 bases). This CDR3 is built from 17 residues. CDR1 and CDR2 from the germline V gene are SEHNR and FQNEAQ (reference sequence). V gave up 8 bases and J gave up 0 bases, with 22 bases separating them.

This chain uses TRBV19 with TRBJ1-2; D uncertain. With 3 bases removed from V and 5 bases from J, the gap between germline ends came to 16 bases. CDR3 size: 15 residues. Germline values: CDR1 LNHDA, CDR2 SQIVND (reference sequence). CDR3 DNA: TGTGCCAGTAGTATGAGAGGGCCCATCACTTATGGCTACACCTTC. It encodes CASSMRGPITYGYTF.

J is TRBJ1-2 and V is TRBV19, with D tentatively TRBD1 (5 bases). Trimming shortened V by 5 bases and J by 0 bases, and 19 bases separated the two germline ends. The CDR3 sequence is 17 residues long. CDR1 is LNHDA, CDR2 SQIVND, per germline (reference sequence). In DNA form, the CDR3 reads TGTGCCAGTAGTCTCATTGGCCCCGACAGAGCTAACTATGGCTACACCTTC. Residues: CASSLIGPDRANYGYTF.

The chain joins TRBV5-4 to TRBJ2-1; D perhaps matches TRBD2 (6 bases). Germline-derived CDR1 and CDR2 are SGHNT and YYREEE (reference sequence). The CDR3 has 17 residues. V was shortened by 0 bases and J by 9 bases, with 22 bases between the two germline ends. The CDR3 DNA follows: TGTGCCAGCAGCTTGGCCGTTTCGCCGATAGCGGAGGGTGAGCAGTTCTTC. Its protein product is CASSLAVSPIAEGEQFF.

This clone was detected only once. The V call is TRBV7-6, the J call TRBJ1-6, with TRBD1 matching 8 bases. The ends lost 5 bases at V and 4 bases at J; junction bases unmatched: 4. Germline CDR1 is SGHVS and CDR2 is FNYEAQ. The CDR3 is 15 amino acids. The CDR3 loop reads CASSAGTGYNSPLHF. CDR3 coding DNA: TGTGCCAGCAGCGCGGGGACAGGTTATAATTCACCCCTCCACTTT.

This chain links TRBV7-9 with TRBJ1-1, with D possibly TRBD1 on 6 matching bases. This CDR3 has 15 residues. V lost 6 bases and J 3 bases, leaving 17 bases between the germline ends. Germline CDR1 and CDR2: SEHNR and FQNEAQ (reference sequence). Written as DNA, the CDR3 is TGTGCCAGCAGTTATCTGGGGGCCGGTGACACTGAAGCTTTCTTT. Its translation is CASSYLGAGDTEAFF.

The chain combines TRBV2 with TRBJ1-5, with 10 bases matching TRBD1. The V and J ends lost 6 bases and 7 bases, in that order; junction bases with no gene match: 6. This CDR3 region has 14 residues. CDR1 and CDR2 (germline): SNHLY, FYNNEI. In nucleotides, the CDR3 is TGTGCCAGCAGCCTAGGACAGGGGGAACAGCCCCAGCATTTT. Protein product: CASSLGQGEQPQHF.

The rearrangement joins TRBV6-5 to TRBJ1-2; a weak D match, TRBD1 (6 bases). The CDR3 consists of 14 residues. Trimming cost V 4 bases and J 5 bases, with 14 bases left between them. Germline V CDR1 and CDR2: MNHEY, SVGAGI. The CDR3 protein is CASSLGRGGYGYTF. The DNA of the CDR3 is TGTGCCAGCAGTTTGGGCAGGGGCGGTTATGGCTACACCTTC.

V is TRBV7-3 and J is TRBJ1-5; 7 bases map to TRBD1. The CDR3 extends over 13 amino acids. V was pared by 6 bases and J by 9 bases, with 8 bases of the junction left unmatched. Germline CDR1 is SGHTA and CDR2 is FQGTGA. CDR3 nucleotide sequence: TGTGCCAGCAGTCGACAGGGAGGCGGGCCCCAGCATTTT. The encoded protein is CASSRQGGGPQHF.

The genes are TRBV30 and TRBJ2-2; D may be TRBD1 (5 bases). V was clipped by 3 bases and J by 8 bases, with 13 bases between them. CDR3 length: 13 amino acids. Per the germline V gene, CDR1 is GTSNPN and CDR2 is SVGIG (reference sequence). The CDR3 sequence: CAWSDGRGGELFF. In DNA, the CDR3 is TGTGCCTGGAGCGACGGTAGGGGTGGGGAGCTGTTTTTT.